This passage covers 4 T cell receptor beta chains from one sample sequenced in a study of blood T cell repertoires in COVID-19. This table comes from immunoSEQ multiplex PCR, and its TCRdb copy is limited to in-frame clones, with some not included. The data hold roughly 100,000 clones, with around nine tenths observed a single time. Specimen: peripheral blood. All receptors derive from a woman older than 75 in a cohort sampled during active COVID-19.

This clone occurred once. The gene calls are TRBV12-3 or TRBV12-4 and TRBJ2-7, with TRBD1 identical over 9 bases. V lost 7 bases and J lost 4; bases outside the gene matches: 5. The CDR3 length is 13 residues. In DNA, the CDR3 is TGTGCCAGCAAGAGGACAGGGGTTTACGAGCAGTACTTC. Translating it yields CASKRTGVYEQYF.

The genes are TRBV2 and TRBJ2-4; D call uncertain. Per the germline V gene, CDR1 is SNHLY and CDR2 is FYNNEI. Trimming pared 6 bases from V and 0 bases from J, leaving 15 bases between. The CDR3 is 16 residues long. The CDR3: CASRPELILAKNIQYF. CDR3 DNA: TGTGCCAGCAGGCCTGAGCTTATACTAGCCAAAAACATTCAGTACTTC.

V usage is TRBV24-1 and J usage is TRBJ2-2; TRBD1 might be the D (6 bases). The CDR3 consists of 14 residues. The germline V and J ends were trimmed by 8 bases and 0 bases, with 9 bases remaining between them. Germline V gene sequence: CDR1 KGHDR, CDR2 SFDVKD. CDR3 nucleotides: TGTGCCACCAAGACAGGCGCGAACACCGGGGAGCTGTTTTTT. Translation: CATKTGANTGELFF.

The CDR3 DNA is TGCAGTGCTAGTGGTCCTCGCACAGATACGCAGTATTTT. It is translated as CSASGPRTDTQYF. The chain joins TRBV20-1 to TRBJ2-3; D is unclear. The CDR3 consists of 13 residues. The V end was cut by 3 bases, the J end by 1 base, with 8 bases between. CDR1 and CDR2 from the germline V gene are DFQATT and SNEGSKA (reference sequence).